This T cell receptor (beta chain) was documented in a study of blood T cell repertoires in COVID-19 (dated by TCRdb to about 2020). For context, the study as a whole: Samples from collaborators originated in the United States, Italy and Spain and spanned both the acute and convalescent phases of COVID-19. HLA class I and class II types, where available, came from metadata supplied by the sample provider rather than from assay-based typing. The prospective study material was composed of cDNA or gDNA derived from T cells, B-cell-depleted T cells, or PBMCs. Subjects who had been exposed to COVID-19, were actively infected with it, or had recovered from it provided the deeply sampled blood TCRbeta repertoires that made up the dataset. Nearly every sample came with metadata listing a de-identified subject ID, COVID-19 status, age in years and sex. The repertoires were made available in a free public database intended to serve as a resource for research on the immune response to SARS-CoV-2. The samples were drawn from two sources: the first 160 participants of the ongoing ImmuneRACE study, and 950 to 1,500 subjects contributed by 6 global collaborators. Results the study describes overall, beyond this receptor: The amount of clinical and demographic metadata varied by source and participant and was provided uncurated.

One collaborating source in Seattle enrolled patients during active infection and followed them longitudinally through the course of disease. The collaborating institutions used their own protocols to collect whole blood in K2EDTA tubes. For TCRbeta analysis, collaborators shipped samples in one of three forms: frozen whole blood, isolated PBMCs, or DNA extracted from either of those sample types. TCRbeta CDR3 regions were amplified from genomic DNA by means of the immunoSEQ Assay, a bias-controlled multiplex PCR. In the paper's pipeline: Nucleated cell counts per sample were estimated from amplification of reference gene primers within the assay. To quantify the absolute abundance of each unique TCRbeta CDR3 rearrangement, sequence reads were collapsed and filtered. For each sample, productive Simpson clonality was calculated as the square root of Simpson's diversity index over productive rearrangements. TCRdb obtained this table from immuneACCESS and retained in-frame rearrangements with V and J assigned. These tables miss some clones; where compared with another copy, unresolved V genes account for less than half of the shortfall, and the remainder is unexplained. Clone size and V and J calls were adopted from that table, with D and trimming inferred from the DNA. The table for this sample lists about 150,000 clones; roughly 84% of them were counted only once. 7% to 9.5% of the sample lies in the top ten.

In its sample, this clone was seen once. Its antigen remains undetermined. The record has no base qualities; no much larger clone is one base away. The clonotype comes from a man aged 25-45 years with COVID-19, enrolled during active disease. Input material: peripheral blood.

The DNA sequence follows: TGCGCCAGCAGCTTGGAAGGGACAACCTACGAGCAGTACTTC. The resulting protein is CASSLEGTTYEQYF. The chain is assembled from TRBV5-1 and TRBJ2-7; possibly the D gene is TRBD1, per 6 matching bases. V is reduced by 0 bases and J by 2 bases, leaving a spacing of 9 bases between them. From cysteine to phenylalanine, the CDR3 is 14 amino acids long. Only the CDR3 region is kept as DNA, spanning 42 bases read in frame from base 1. CDR1 and CDR2 are drawn from the germline V gene: SGHRS, YFSETQ. The CDR3, completed at both ends by the reference TRBV5-1 and TRBJ2-7 genes, gives the full variable domain KAGVTQTPRYLIKTRGQQVTLSCSPISGHRSVSWYQQTPGQGLQFLFEYFSETQRNKGNFPGRFSGRQFSNSRSEMNVSTLELGDSALYLCASSLEGTTYEQYFGPGTRLTVT.